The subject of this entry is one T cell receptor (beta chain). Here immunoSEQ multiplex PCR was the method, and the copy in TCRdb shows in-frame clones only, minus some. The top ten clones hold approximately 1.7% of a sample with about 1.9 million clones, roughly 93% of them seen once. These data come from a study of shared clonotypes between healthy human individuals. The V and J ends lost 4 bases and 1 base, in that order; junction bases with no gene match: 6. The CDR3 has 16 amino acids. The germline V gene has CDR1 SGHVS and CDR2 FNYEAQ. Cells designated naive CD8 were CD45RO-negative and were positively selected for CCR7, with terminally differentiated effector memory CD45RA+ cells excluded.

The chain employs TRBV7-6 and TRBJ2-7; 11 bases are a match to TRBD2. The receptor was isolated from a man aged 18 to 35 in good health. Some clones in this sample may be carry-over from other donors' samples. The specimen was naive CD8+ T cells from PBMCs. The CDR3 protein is CASSSFGTSGSYEQYF. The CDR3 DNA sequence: TGTGCCAGCAGCTCCTTTGGGACTAGCGGTTCCTACGAGCAGTACTTC. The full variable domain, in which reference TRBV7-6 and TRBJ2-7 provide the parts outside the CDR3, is GAGVSQSPRYKVTKRGQDVALRCDPISGHVSLYWYRQALGQGPEFLTYFNYEAQQDKSGLPNDRFSAERPEGSISTLTIQRTEQRDSAMYRCASSSFGTSGSYEQYFGPGTRLTVT.